This TCR beta chain was captured by sequencing in a study of blood T cell repertoires in COVID-19. Method: immunoSEQ multiplex PCR; TCRdb's copy keeps in-frame clones and lacks some. The table has more than 90,000 clones, more than 60% seen once. The V gene end was trimmed by 2 bases and the J gene end by 3 bases; junction bases not matched to a gene: 5. CDR1 and CDR2 from the germline V gene are SGHNT and YENEEA. The length of the CDR3 is 16 residues. The chain has TRBV11-3 and TRBJ2-1, with 9 bases aligning to TRBD1. This clonotype was obtained from a man in his fifties with acute or convalescent COVID-19. Sample: peripheral blood. The CDR3: CASSLRGQGFYNEQFF. The CDR3 region has the DNA TGTGCCAGCAGCTTACGGGGACAGGGTTTCTACAATGAGCAGTTCTTC.